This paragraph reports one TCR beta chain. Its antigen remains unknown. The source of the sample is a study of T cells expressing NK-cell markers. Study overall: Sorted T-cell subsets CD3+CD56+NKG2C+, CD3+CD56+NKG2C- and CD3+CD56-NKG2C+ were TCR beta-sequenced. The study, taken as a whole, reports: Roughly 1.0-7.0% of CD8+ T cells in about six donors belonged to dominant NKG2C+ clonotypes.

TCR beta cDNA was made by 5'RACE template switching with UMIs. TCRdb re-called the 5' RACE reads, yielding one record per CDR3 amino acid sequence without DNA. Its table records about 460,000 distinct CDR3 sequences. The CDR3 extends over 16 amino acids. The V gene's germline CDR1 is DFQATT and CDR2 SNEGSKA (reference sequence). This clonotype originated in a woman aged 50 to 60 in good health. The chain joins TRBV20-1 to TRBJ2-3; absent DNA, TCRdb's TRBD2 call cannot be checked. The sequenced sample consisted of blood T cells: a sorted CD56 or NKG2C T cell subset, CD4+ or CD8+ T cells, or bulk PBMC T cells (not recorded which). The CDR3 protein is CSARVKLAGFGDTQYF.